This T cell receptor beta chain was found in a study of PD-L1 blockade in urothelial cancer. This clone was observed a single time. Trimming cost V 2 bases and J 7 bases; bases outside gene matches: 7. The CDR3 runs to 16 residues. In germline, CDR1 is SGDLS, CDR2 YYNGEE. Every PCR received spiked-in synthetic TCR analog templates. Profiled with immunoSEQ multiplex PCR; TCRdb holds only in-frame clones, not every one. The sample contains tens of thousands of clones, 85% to 90% of which appear only once. Sequencing was performed on PBMCs, taken around atezolizumab (anti-PD-L1) treatment. This receptor was taken from a man aged 45-65 years with urothelial cancer. This chain links TRBV9 with TRBJ2-1; TRBD1 aligns across 12 bases. The CDR3 DNA is TGTGCCAGCAGCGTCTTGACGGGACAGGGGGCAAATGAGCAGTTCTTC. Translated: CASSVLTGQGANEQFF.